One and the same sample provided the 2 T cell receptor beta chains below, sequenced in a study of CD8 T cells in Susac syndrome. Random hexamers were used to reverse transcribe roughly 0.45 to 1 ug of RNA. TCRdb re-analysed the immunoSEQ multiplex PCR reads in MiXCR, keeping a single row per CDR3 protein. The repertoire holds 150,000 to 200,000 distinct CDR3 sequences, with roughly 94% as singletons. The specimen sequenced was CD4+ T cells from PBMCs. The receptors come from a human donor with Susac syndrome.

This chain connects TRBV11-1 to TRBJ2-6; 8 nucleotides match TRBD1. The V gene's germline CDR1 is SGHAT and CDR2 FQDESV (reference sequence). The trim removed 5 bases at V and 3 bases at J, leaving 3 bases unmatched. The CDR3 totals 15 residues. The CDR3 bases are TGTGCCAGCAGCCGGGACAGGTTTGGGGCCAACGTCCTGACTTTC. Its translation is CASSRDRFGANVLTF.

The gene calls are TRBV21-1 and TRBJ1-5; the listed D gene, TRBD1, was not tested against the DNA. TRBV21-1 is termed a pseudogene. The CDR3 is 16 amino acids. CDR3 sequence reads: CASSHPGTGAGQPQHF. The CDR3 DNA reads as TGTGCCAGCAGCCACCCGGGGACAGGGGCTGGGCAGCCCCAGCATTTT.